Listed below are T cell receptor beta chains from one sample, sequenced in a study of metastatic and nonmetastatic thyroid tumors. TCRdb re-called clones via MiXCR from the PCR reads. The sample lists about 34,000 clones; approximately 15% were seen once. The sample was blood. The receptors come from a female donor with papillary thyroid cancer or a benign thyroid nodule (not recorded which). Some clones in this sample may be carry-over from other donors' samples. The CDR3 runs from the conserved cysteine through the conserved F or W. A D gene is named only where the DNA matches it firmly. Size is stated for part of the rows, as once, few or many counts, or as a class when the clone is expanded.

CDR3 protein	CDR3 DNA	V gene	J gene	clone size	D gene
CASRMTTVSRGAFF	TGTGCCAGCAGGATGACCACCGTGAGCCGCGGGGCTTTCTTT	TRBV28	TRBJ1-1	few	-
CASSRQGPGNNSPLHF	TGTGCCAGCAGCAGACAGGGCCCGGGGAATAATTCACCCCTCCACTTT	TRBV11-2	TRBJ1-6	few	TRBD1
CASSRGSNTRELFF	TGTGCCAGCAGTCGGGGGTCGAACACCAGGGAGCTGTTTTTT	TRBV28	TRBJ2-2	few	-
CSVDRGTDTQYF	TGCAGCGTTGACAGGGGCACAGATACGCAGTATTTT	TRBV29-1	TRBJ2-3	many	-
CATSRQRGVAGANVLTF	TGTGCCACCAGCAGGCAACGAGGCGTGGCTGGGGCCAACGTCCTGACTTTC	TRBV15	TRBJ2-6	many	-
CASSTTSGSYNEHFF	TGCGCCAGTAGCACCACTAGCGGCTCCTACAATGAGCATTTCTTC	TRBV5-1	TRBJ2-1	-	TRBD2
CSAPHPNTDTQYF	TGCAGTGCTCCCCATCCGAACACAGATACGCAGTATTTT	TRBV20-1	TRBJ2-3	-	-
CASSFGLGLRTDTQYF	TGTGCCAGCAGCTTCGGACTCGGTTTGAGGACAGATACGCAGTATTTT	TRBV11-2	TRBJ2-3	many	-
CSSDGQGPQGAFF	TGCAGTTCAGACGGACAGGGTCCCCAGGGAGCTTTCTTT	TRBV20-1	TRBJ1-1	once	TRBD1
CATDREGFSGANVLTF	TGTGCCACCGACCGAGAGGGTTTCTCTGGGGCCAACGTCCTGACTTTC	TRBV19	TRBJ2-6	many	-
CASSLAGTQNSPLHF	TGCGCCAGCAGCTTGGCCGGGACGCAGAATTCCCCCCTCCACTTT	TRBV5-1	TRBJ1-6	many	-
CASSLWGGTEAFF	TGCGCCAGCAGCTTGTGGGGGGGCACTGAAGCTTTCTTT	TRBV5-1	TRBJ1-1	few	-
CASSLGAWGFYGYTF	TGTGCCAGCAGTTTGGGGGCATGGGGCTTCTATGGCTACACCTTC	TRBV27	TRBJ1-2	-	-
CASSLESLGGEQYF	TGTGCCAGCAGCTTAGAAAGCCTCGGAGGCGAGCAGTACTTC	TRBV11-2	TRBJ2-7	many	-
CASSLWAPWTISGADSYEQYF	TGTGCCAGCAGCTTATGGGCCCCATGGACCATATCGGGAGCGGACTCCTACGAGCAGTACTTC	TRBV28	TRBJ2-7	many	-
CASSPWRGNTGELFF	TGTGCCAGCAGTCCCTGGCGGGGGAACACCGGGGAGCTGTTTTTT	TRBV6-1	TRBJ2-2	many	-
CAHQSTDRADSPLHF	TGTGCCCACCAATCCACGGACAGGGCGGATTCACCCCTCCACTTT	TRBV30	TRBJ1-6	many	TRBD1
CASSISAAGGTDTQYF	TGTGCCAGTAGTATTAGTGCAGCGGGAGGGACAGATACGCAGTATTTT	TRBV19	TRBJ2-3	many	TRBD2
CASSIAYGENSPLHF	TGTGCCAGTAGTATAGCCTACGGGGAGAATTCACCCCTCCACTTT	TRBV19	TRBJ1-6	many	-
CASSETLTSGRKNNEQFF	TGTGCCAGCAGTGAGACACTGACTAGCGGGAGGAAAAACAATGAGCAGTTCTTC	TRBV11-2	TRBJ2-1	-	TRBD2
CASSPTGGAGEKLFF	TGCGCCAGCAGCCCTACGGGGGGGGCGGGTGAAAAACTGTTTTTT	TRBV5-1	TRBJ1-4	many	-
CASSLEGTESYEQYF	TGTGCCAGCAGCTTAGAGGGGACAGAGTCCTACGAGCAGTACTTC	TRBV11-3	TRBJ2-7	many	TRBD1
CAWSFAWGRGRTGELFF	TGTGCCTGGAGTTTTGCGTGGGGCAGGGGGCGGACCGGGGAGCTGTTTTTT	TRBV30	TRBJ2-2	many	TRBD1
CASSLAGGTYEQYF	TGTGCCAGCAGCTTAGCGGGAGGAACCTACGAGCAGTACTTC	TRBV7-6	TRBJ2-7	many	-
CASSLSGHPTAGGTQYF	TGTGCCAGCAGTTTATCGGGACACCCCACTGCGGGTGGCACGCAGTATTTT	TRBV27	TRBJ2-3	medium-sized	-
CASGRQPNSPLHF	TGTGCCAGCGGGAGACAGCCTAATTCACCCCTCCACTTT	TRBV3-1	TRBJ1-6	many	-
CAISDEGNYGYTF	TGTGCCATCAGTGACGAGGGTAACTATGGCTACACCTTC	TRBV10-3	TRBJ1-2	-	-
CASKSGEDTQYF	TGTGCCAGCAAGTCTGGCGAAGATACGCAGTATTTT	TRBV28	TRBJ2-3	few	-
CASSSGALNTEAFF	TGCGCCAGCAGCTCGGGTGCGTTGAACACTGAAGCTTTCTTT	TRBV5-1	TRBJ1-1	many	-
CSADMTSGSEQYF	TGCAGTGCTGACATGACTAGCGGGAGCGAGCAGTACTTC	TRBV20-1	TRBJ2-7	-	TRBD2
CAWSVGSARGSEKLFF	TGTGCCTGGAGTGTTGGAAGCGCCAGGGGGAGTGAAAAACTGTTTTTT	TRBV30	TRBJ1-4	many	TRBD1
CAWSKGPGPAYEQYF	TGTGCCTGGAGCAAGGGACCGGGCCCAGCCTACGAGCAGTACTTC	TRBV30	TRBJ2-7	medium-sized	-
CASSLGLGNYGYTF	TGTGCCAGCAGCTTAGGTTTAGGGAACTATGGCTACACCTTC	TRBV11-2	TRBJ1-2	many	-
CASSWVRYTEAFF	TGTGCCAGCAGTTGGGTGCGGTACACTGAAGCTTTCTTT	TRBV28	TRBJ1-1	few	-
CASSLAWVFGYGYTF	TGTGCCAGCAGTTTAGCTTGGGTATTTGGCTATGGCTACACCTTC	TRBV28	TRBJ1-2	many	-
CAISDYDRGAEAFF	TGTGCCATCAGTGATTACGACAGGGGGGCTGAAGCTTTCTTT	TRBV10-3	TRBJ1-1	many	TRBD1
CAWRGLGQGTEAFF	TGTGCCTGGAGAGGCCTGGGGCAGGGGACTGAAGCTTTCTTT	TRBV30	TRBJ1-1	many	-
CASSQGRLTYGYTF	TGTGCCAGCAGCCAAGGCCGCTTGACTTATGGCTACACCTTC	TRBV7-2	TRBJ1-2	many	-
CASSLTRPSSAGYNEQFF	TGCGCCAGCAGCTTAACCCGGCCAAGTAGCGCGGGGTACAATGAGCAGTTCTTC	TRBV5-1	TRBJ2-1	-	-
CASSPPRGANTEAFF	TGTGCCAGCAGTCCGCCCCGGGGGGCTAATACTGAAGCTTTCTTT	TRBV6-2/TRBV6-3	TRBJ1-1	many	-
CASSWGGQGAGNTEAFF	TGTGCCAGCAGCTGGGGAGGGCAGGGGGCAGGGAACACTGAAGCTTTCTTT	TRBV5-7	TRBJ1-1	medium-sized	TRBD1
CASSELGGGDIQYF	TGTGCCAGCAGTGAATTAGGGGGTGGAGACATTCAGTACTTC	TRBV2	TRBJ2-4	many	-
CASSPSIQVGETQYF	TGCGCCAGCAGTCCCTCCATACAGGTAGGGGAGACCCAGTACTTC	TRBV10-1	TRBJ2-5	few	-
CASTQLGLAGDEQYF	TGTGCCAGCACCCAGCTAGGACTAGCGGGAGACGAGCAGTACTTC	TRBV11-2	TRBJ2-7	many	TRBD2
CASSAGRSSVSPLHF	TGTGCCAGCAGTGCAGGCAGATCTTCGGTGTCACCCCTCCACTTT	TRBV6-1	TRBJ1-6	-	-
CASAGFSNQPQHF	TGTGCCAGTGCCGGTTTTAGCAATCAGCCCCAGCATTTT	TRBV6-1	TRBJ1-5	few	-
CASSQRDRRTGELFF	TGCGCCAGCAGCCAGCGGGACAGGCGTACCGGGGAGCTGTTTTTT	TRBV5-1	TRBJ2-2	many	-
CSARGTSGRNEQFF	TGCAGTGCTCGGGGGACTAGCGGCCGCAATGAGCAGTTCTTC	TRBV20-1	TRBJ2-1	many	TRBD2
CASSRGQGSPSSYNEQFF	TGTGCCAGCAGCCGCGGACAGGGGTCGCCTAGCTCCTACAATGAGCAGTTCTTC	TRBV6-5	TRBJ2-1	many	TRBD1
CASSYSCWAVSKNIQYF	TGTGCCAGCAGTTACTCCTGTTGGGCAGTGAGCAAAAACATTCAGTACTTC	TRBV6-5	TRBJ2-4	few	-
CASSSPVVRFGEQFF	TGTGCCAGCAGTTCCCCGGTGGTGCGCTTCGGAGAGCAGTTCTTC	TRBV6-1	TRBJ2-1	few	-
CASREDRNTEAFF	TGTGCCAGCAGGGAAGACAGGAACACTGAAGCTTTCTTT	TRBV6-1	TRBJ1-1	many	-
CASSYSRTGGPGEQYF	TGTGCCAGCAGTTACTCGAGAACGGGAGGGCCTGGCGAGCAGTACTTC	TRBV6-5	TRBJ2-7	medium-sized	TRBD2
CASSLWTSWTSYEQYF	TGTGCCAGCAGTCTCTGGACTAGCTGGACCTCCTACGAGCAGTACTTC	TRBV27	TRBJ2-7	few	TRBD2
CSARAGGYTF	TGCAGTGCTAGAGCGGGTGGCTACACCTTC	TRBV20-1	TRBJ1-2	many	-
CASSDLTGREQYF	TGTGCCAGTAGTGACTTGACAGGGCGAGAGCAGTACTTC	TRBV19	TRBJ2-7	many	TRBD1
CSARYPGSATEAFF	TGCAGTGCTAGATATCCTGGGTCTGCCACTGAAGCTTTCTTT	TRBV20-1	TRBJ1-1	-	-
CASRQTGGPYEQYF	TGTGCCAGCAGACAGACAGGGGGGCCCTACGAGCAGTACTTC	TRBV6-1	TRBJ2-7	-	TRBD1